The 23 T cell receptor beta chains given below trace back to one sample, sequenced in a study of blood T cell repertoires in COVID-19. TCRdb's copy holds only in-frame clones and misses some; the assay was immunoSEQ multiplex PCR. The table has some 180,000 clones, 80% to 90% seen once. Material for sequencing was peripheral blood. All receptors derive from a woman between 70 and 85 years old who had recovered from COVID-19.

The rearrangement uses TRBV6-5 and TRBJ1-5, with 11 bases matching TRBD1. The junction had 4 bases not matched to a gene; V was cut back by 6 bases and J by 6 bases. Per germline, CDR1 MNHEY and CDR2 SVGAGI. The CDR3 spans 14 residues. The CDR3 reads CASSGTGGFQPQHF. The CDR3 nucleotides are TGTGCCAGCAGCGGGACAGGGGGTTTTCAGCCCCAGCATTTT.

This chain links TRBV18 with TRBJ1-1; D call uncertain. Germline assignment: CDR1 KGHSH and CDR2 LQKENI. This CDR3 has 16 residues. Trimming stripped 3 bases from V and 0 bases from J, with 14 bases between. The CDR3 here is CASSPNAGSLNTEAFF. The CDR3 nucleotides read TGTGCCAGCTCACCGAACGCTGGGAGCCTGAACACTGAAGCTTTCTTT.

The chain joins TRBV3-1 (or the pseudogene TRBV3-2) to TRBJ2-1, with TRBD2 identical over 13 bases. V was pared by 7 bases and J by 8 bases, with 11 bases of the junction left unmatched. Germline CDR1 reads LGHDT; CDR2 reads YNNKEL (reference sequence). This CDR3 contains 16 residues. This CDR3 is CASTSVLAGGPHEQFF. The CDR3, as DNA: TGTGCCAGCACTTCGGTACTAGCGGGAGGGCCCCATGAGCAGTTCTTC.

The chain links TRBV25-1 to TRBJ1-4; a possible D gene is TRBD1 (5 bases). V gave up 6 bases and J gave up 5 bases, with 16 bases separating them. This CDR3 region has 15 residues. CDR1 and CDR2 (germline): MGHDK, SYGVNS. The CDR3 DNA reads TGTGCCAGCAGCCACGGGGGGTCCCGGAATGAAAAACTGTTTTTT. Translation: CASSHGGSRNEKLFF.

This chain joins TRBV19 and TRBJ2-1, with D perhaps TRBD2 (5 bases). Trimming removed 5 bases at V and 4 bases at J, with 9 bases between. CDR3 size: 13 residues. CDR1 is LNHDA, CDR2 SQIVND, per germline (reference sequence). This chain's CDR3 is CASSPRGYNEQFF. CDR3 DNA: TGTGCCAGTAGTCCGCGCGGGTACAATGAGCAGTTCTTC.

This chain connects TRBV5-1 to TRBJ2-5; 10 bases fit TRBD2. The V segment lost 1 base and the J segment 5 bases; nucleotides outside the gene matches: 14. Germline CDR1 reads SGHRS; CDR2 reads YFSETQ. The CDR3 extends over 18 amino acids. The CDR3 DNA is TGCGCCAGCAGCTTGAGATTAGCGGGGGGCCCGGGAGCGGAGACCCAGTACTTC. This codes for CASSLRLAGGPGAETQYF.

The chain recombines TRBV2 with TRBJ1-1, with unresolved D. The CDR3 spans 15 residues. Germline V gene data show CDR1 as SNHLY and CDR2 as FYNNEI. The V end was cut by 7 bases, the J end by 0 bases, with 15 bases between. CDR3 nucleotides: TGTGCCAGCACTCCAAGAGGGAGCATGAACACTGAAGCTTTCTTT. Its protein is CASTPRGSMNTEAFF.

The V and J genes are TRBV5-1 and TRBJ2-3, with TRBD2 matching over 11 bases. The CDR3 spans 15 residues. The germline gives CDR1 SGHRS, CDR2 YFSETQ. After removal of 3 bases from V and 4 bases from J, the junction contained 4 bases not matched to a gene. The CDR3 protein is CASSWVAGGADTQYF. The DNA for the CDR3 is TGCGCCAGCAGCTGGGTAGCGGGAGGGGCAGATACGCAGTATTTT. Full variable domain (rest looked up from reference TRBV5-1 and TRBJ2-3): KAGVTQTPRYLIKTRGQQVTLSCSPISGHRSVSWYQQTPGQGLQFLFEYFSETQRNKGNFPGRFSGRQFSNSRSEMNVSTLELGDSALYLCASSWVAGGADTQYFGPGTRLTVL.

Note on this clone: The sample contains more than one DNA sequence encoding this CDR3. V and J are TRBV18 and TRBJ2-1, with 7 bases identical to TRBD2. Trimming cost V 1 base and J 0 bases; bases outside gene matches: 3. Germline lookup yields CDR1 KGHSH and CDR2 LQKENI. CDR3 length: 16 amino acids. CDR3: CASSPRGGSSYNEQFF. The DNA for the CDR3 is TGTGCCAGCTCACCACGGGGGGGGAGCTCCTACAATGAGCAGTTCTTC.

The chain couples TRBV7-2 to TRBJ2-5; TRBD2 is a possible D gene (5 bases). This CDR3 has 15 amino acids. V lost 5 bases, J lost 2 bases, and 15 bases lay in between. CDR1 is SGHTA and CDR2 is FQGNSA in the germline V gene. The CDR3 is CASSRGDLRQETQYF. The CDR3 region has the DNA TGTGCCAGCAGCCGGGGTGACCTCAGGCAAGAGACCCAGTACTTC.

This clone has only one observation. The gene calls are TRBV6-4 and TRBJ2-3; perhaps TRBD2 as D (6 bases). This CDR3 has 13 amino acids. Trimming took off 8 bases at V and 2 bases at J, with 11 bases between the two ends. Germline CDR1 MRHNA, CDR2 SNTAGT. The CDR3 sequence: CASARDSTDTQYF. The CDR3 coding sequence is TGTGCCAGCGCTCGGGACTCCACAGATACGCAGTATTTT.

This chain joins TRBV5-1 and TRBJ2-1; 15 nucleotides agree with TRBD2. This CDR3 region has 18 residues. Germline V gene sequence: CDR1 SGHRS, CDR2 YFSETQ. With 7 bases clipped from V and 6 bases from J, the junction kept 14 bases outside the gene matches. This CDR3 is CASGKRTSGRAPGNEQFF. CDR3 bases: TGCGCCAGCGGAAAAAGGACTAGCGGGAGGGCCCCAGGCAATGAGCAGTTCTTC.

V is TRBV14 and J is TRBJ1-6, with 8 bases fitting TRBD1. V trimming: 4 bases; J trimming: 0 bases; junction bases outside the gene matches: 8. This CDR3 comprises 18 residues. The germline CDR1 and CDR2 sequences are SGHDN and FVKESK. As DNA, the CDR3 is TGTGCCAGCAGCCTGACGGACAGGGTGAGCTCCTATAATTCACCCCTCCACTTT. Protein sequence: CASSLTDRVSSYNSPLHF.

The chain combines TRBV18 with TRBJ2-7; D is unresolved. CDR3 length equals 12 residues. The germline V gene encodes CDR1 KGHSH and CDR2 LQKENI. Deletions cut 3 bases from V and 7 bases from J, with 10 bases between. Written as DNA, the CDR3 is TGTGCCAGCTCACCGCAAGAGAGGGAGCAGTACTTC. This sequence encodes CASSPQEREQYF.

This chain connects TRBV11-2 to TRBJ1-4, with 9 positions matching TRBD1. Germline V gene lookup returns CDR1 SGHAT and CDR2 FQNNGV. CDR3 length: 16 residues. V gave up 5 bases and J gave up 14 bases; unmatched junction bases: 18. CDR3 sequence reads: CASSPTRQGVGNRLFF. CDR3 nucleotides: TGTGCCAGCAGCCCCACTCGACAGGGGGTGGGGAATCGGCTGTTTTTT.

This chain uses TRBV4-1 with TRBJ2-1; D remains ambiguous. V lost 2 bases and J lost 6, with 11 bases in between. The germline CDR1 and CDR2 sequences are MGHRA and YSYEKL. The CDR3 runs 14 residues. The DNA for the CDR3 is TGCGCCAGCAGCCAAACCCCACCCGGCAATGAGCAGTTCTTC. Its translation is CASSQTPPGNEQFF.

The gene calls are TRBV6-4 and TRBJ1-1; tentative D call: TRBD1 (5 bases). The CDR3 has 13 residues. With 7 bases removed from V and 1 base from J, the gap between germline ends came to 10 bases. CDR1 and CDR2 from the germline V gene are MRHNA and SNTAGT. CDR3 sequence reads: CASKGHPNTEAFF. CDR3 coding DNA: TGTGCCAGCAAAGGACACCCGAACACTGAAGCTTTCTTT.

The chain combines TRBV7-2 with TRBJ2-3; the match to TRBD2 covers 8 bases. With 6 bases clipped from V and 2 bases from J, the junction kept 13 bases outside the gene matches. Germline CDR1 is SGHTA and CDR2 is FQGNSA. The CDR3 consists of 17 residues. CDR3 region: CASSREGGHYNTDTQYF. In DNA form, the CDR3 reads TGTGCCAGCAGTCGGGAGGGGGGACACTACAACACAGATACGCAGTATTTT.

This chain uses TRBV5-1 with TRBJ2-7; 8 nucleotides match TRBD1. The J segment lost 0 bases and the V segment lost 4 bases, leaving 3 bases of the junction unmatched. This CDR3 has 14 amino acids. Germline values: CDR1 SGHRS, CDR2 YFSETQ. CDR3 sequence reads: CASSPGTGSYEQYF. CDR3 nucleotide sequence: TGCGCCAGCAGCCCCGGGACAGGCTCCTACGAGCAGTACTTC. The variable domain in full, completed from reference TRBV5-1 and TRBJ2-7, reads KAGVTQTPRYLIKTRGQQVTLSCSPISGHRSVSWYQQTPGQGLQFLFEYFSETQRNKGNFPGRFSGRQFSNSRSEMNVSTLELGDSALYLCASSPGTGSYEQYFGPGTRLTVT.

The CDR3 DNA follows: TGCAGCGTTGAAGGGTTTAGGGGGCGGGAAGATGGGAAACTGTTTTTT. It codes for CSVEGFRGREDGKLFF. The chain recombines TRBV29-1 with TRBJ1-4; TRBD1 matches at 7 bases. The CDR3 spans 16 residues. Unmatched junction bases numbered 16, after V lost 1 base and J lost 11 bases. Per the germline V gene, CDR1 is SQVTM and CDR2 is ANQGSEA.

The chain links TRBV5-1 to TRBJ2-3; 7 nucleotides align to TRBD1. Per germline, CDR1 SGHRS and CDR2 YFSETQ. The CDR3 length is 15 residues. V trimming: 2 bases; J trimming: 3 bases; junction bases outside the gene matches: 6. The CDR3 bases are TGCGCCAGCAGCTTCCCAAGGACAGGTACAGATACGCAGTATTTT. Translation gives CASSFPRTGTDTQYF.

The rearrangement joins TRBV10-3 to TRBJ2-3, with 12 bases aligning to TRBD2. V gave up 9 bases and J gave up 0 bases; unmatched junction bases: 1. There are 14 residues in the CDR3. The germline V gene encodes CDR1 ENHRY and CDR2 SYGVKD. The CDR3 DNA reads TGTGCCATTGGGACTAGCGGGAGCACAGATACGCAGTATTTT. Residues: CAIGTSGSTDTQYF.

The chain couples TRBV18 to TRBJ2-5; 9 nucleotides agree with TRBD1. The CDR3 has 14 residues. The trim removed 6 bases at V and 4 bases at J, leaving 6 bases unmatched. Germline V gene sequence: CDR1 KGHSH, CDR2 LQKENI. CDR3 residues: CASSRQGVGETQYF. CDR3 in DNA: TGTGCCAGCTCCCGACAGGGGGTTGGAGAGACCCAGTACTTC.